This passage covers 15 T cell receptor beta chains from one sample sequenced in a study of siplizumab effects on memory and regulatory T cells (dated by TCRdb to between 2017 and 2020). The library was made by the immunoSEQ multiplex PCR assay. TCRdb limited this immuneACCESS table to in-frame rearrangements with V and J called. A share of clones is missing; checked studies link under half to unresolved V genes, and the rest is unexplained. The sample table records 95,000 to 100,000 clones; approximately 91% of these occur just once. The ten largest clones represent 12% of the sample. Sequences were obtained from non-Treg CD4+ T cells sorted from blood. The cell subset or site tag for this specimen amounts to: FACS-sorted unstimulated CD4+ non-regulatory T cells. These receptors all stem from a human donor in good health.

V gene TRBV10-3 combines with J gene TRBJ1-5; 8 nucleotides line up with TRBD1. Looked up from germline, CDR1 is ENHRY and CDR2 is SYGVKD. The CDR3 runs 13 residues. V was pared by 4 bases and J by 4 bases, with 0 bases of the junction left unmatched. The CDR3 sequence: CAISGTGNQPQHF. The CDR3 nucleotides read TGTGCCATCAGTGGGACAGGGAATCAGCCCCAGCATTTT.

This chain joins TRBV6-6 and TRBJ1-4; D possibly corresponds to TRBD1 (6 bases). The V gene lost 6 bases and the J gene lost 4 bases, with 15 bases spanning the gap. The CDR3 consists of 15 residues. CDR1 is MNHNY and CDR2 is SVGAGI in the germline V gene (reference sequence). DNA of the CDR3: TGTGCCAGCAGCCAACCAGGGGCCGGTAATGAAAAACTGTTTTTT. Amino acid sequence: CASSQPGAGNEKLFF.

V is TRBV7-2 and J is TRBJ2-1; the match to TRBD2 covers 9 bases. The CDR3 contains 13 residues. The junction had 6 bases not matched to a gene; V was cut back by 1 base and J by 14 bases. Germline V CDR1 and CDR2: SGHTA, FQGNSA. The DNA for the CDR3 is TGTGCCAGCAGCTTAGTAATAGCGGGAGAAGAGTTCTTC. Amino acid sequence: CASSLVIAGEEFF. Complete variable domain (other parts from reference TRBV7-2 and TRBJ2-1): GAGVSQSPSNKVTEKGKDVELRCDPISGHTALYWYRQSLGQGLEFLIYFQGNSAPDKSGLPSDRFSAERTGGSVSTLTIQRTQQEDSAVYLCASSLVIAGEEFFGPGTRLTVL.

The chain couples TRBV18 to TRBJ2-6, with a weak D call TRBD1 (5 bases). The V gene lost 6 bases and the J gene lost 1 base, with 10 bases spanning the gap. The CDR3 length is 15 residues. Germline V CDR1 and CDR2: KGHSH, LQKENI. For the CDR3, the DNA is TGTGCCAGCTCCCCCAGGGTATCTGGGGCCAACGTCCTGACTTTC. It encodes CASSPRVSGANVLTF.

The V call is TRBV5-1, the J call TRBJ1-6; D unclear. The CDR3 is made up of 13 amino acids. V lost 0 bases and J 10 bases, leaving 8 bases between the germline ends. Per the germline V gene, CDR1 is SGHRS and CDR2 is YFSETQ. Written as DNA, the CDR3 is TGCGCCAGCAGCTTGGCCGGGAGGTCACCCCTCCACTTT. This encodes CASSLAGRSPLHF.

V is TRBV19 and J is TRBJ1-5; TRBD1 matches 9 bases. CDR1 and CDR2 (germline): LNHDA, SQIVND (reference sequence). The junction had 5 bases not matched to a gene; V was cut back by 3 bases and J by 5 bases. The CDR3 runs 15 residues. The CDR3 bases are TGTGCCAGTAGTATTTTACAGGGGGCTTATCAGCCCCAGCATTTT. Residues: CASSILQGAYQPQHF.

V gene TRBV28 combines with J gene TRBJ2-1; a weak D match, TRBD2 (5 bases). Deletions cut 6 bases from V and 9 bases from J, with 9 bases between. The CDR3 spans 11 residues. Germline values: CDR1 MDHEN, CDR2 SYDVKM. CDR3 in amino acids: CASSGIFEQFF. The CDR3 DNA reads as TGTGCCAGCAGCGGGATTTTTGAGCAGTTCTTC.

The chain employs TRBV4-3 and TRBJ1-2; 7 bases map to TRBD1. V lost 3 bases to trimming and J lost 4 bases; unmatched junction nucleotides: 5. CDR1 LGHNA and CDR2 YSLEER come from the germline V gene. This CDR3 spans 14 amino acids. The CDR3 DNA sequence: TGCGCCAGCAGCCAGTCCCGGGACAGCTATGGCTACACCTTC. Its protein product is CASSQSRDSYGYTF.

The chain recombines TRBV6-1 with TRBJ2-7; D is undetermined. Trimming pared 10 bases from V and 11 bases from J, leaving 18 bases between. Germline CDR1 reads MNHNS; CDR2 reads SASEGT. The CDR3 runs to 11 residues. CDR3 sequence reads: CATGRRWREYF. CDR3 in DNA: TGTGCCACCGGGCGGCGGTGGAGAGAGTACTTC.

In DNA form, the CDR3 reads TGTGCCAACGGGGACTCCTCCTACGAGCAGTACTTC. This encodes CANGDSSYEQYF. The rearrangement uses TRBV11-3 and TRBJ2-7, with D tentatively TRBD2 (6 bases). The length of the CDR3 is 12 residues. The V gene's germline CDR1 is SGHNT and CDR2 YENEEA. V was trimmed by 10 bases and J by 0 bases, leaving 10 bases between them.

The chain employs TRBV10-3 and TRBJ2-1; 9 bases are shared with TRBD2. Per germline, CDR1 ENHRY and CDR2 SYGVKD. This CDR3 region has 13 residues. The trim removed 7 bases at V and 7 bases at J, leaving 5 bases unmatched. CDR3: CAITAGGDNEQFF. CDR3 DNA sequence: TGTGCCATCACGGCGGGAGGGGATAATGAGCAGTTCTTC.

The chain is built from TRBV27 and TRBJ2-3, with D possibly being TRBD1 (5 bases). The V end was cut by 3 bases, the J end by 3 bases, with 19 bases between. The CDR3 spans 17 residues. Germline CDR1 and CDR2: MNHEY and SMNVEV (reference sequence). As DNA, the CDR3 is TGTGCCAGCAGTTTCCGACCGTTACCCCCAGGGACAGATACGCAGTATTTT. It is translated as CASSFRPLPPGTDTQYF.

The rearrangement links TRBV5-1 to TRBJ2-1; tentative D call: TRBD1 (5 bases). V lost 0 bases, J lost 2 bases, and 9 bases lay in between. Germline V gene data show CDR1 as SGHRS and CDR2 as YFSETQ. The CDR3 runs 15 residues. CDR3 sequence reads: CASSLAGNTYNEQFF. Written as DNA, the CDR3 is TGCGCCAGCAGCTTGGCAGGGAACACCTACAATGAGCAGTTCTTC.

This clone was counted once. The V gene is TRBV7-3, the J gene TRBJ2-5; D is perhaps TRBD2 (6 bases). The CDR3 is made up of 13 amino acids. CDR1 and CDR2 from the germline V gene are SGHTA and FQGTGA. Trimming removed 5 bases from V and 6 bases from J, with 13 bases in between. CDR3 nucleotides: TGTGCCAGCAGCCATTTTGGGGGGAAGACCCAGTACTTC. Its translation: CASSHFGGKTQYF.

The rearrangement links TRBV7-3 to TRBJ2-3; weak D call: TRBD2 (5 bases). This CDR3 comprises 15 residues. V lost 0 bases to trimming and J lost 2 bases, with 9 bases between them. In germline, CDR1 is SGHTA, CDR2 FQGTGA. CDR3: CASSLTGSTTDTQYF. The CDR3 DNA sequence: TGTGCCAGCAGCTTAACGGGGAGCACCACAGATACGCAGTATTTT. The full variable domain, in which reference TRBV7-3 and TRBJ2-3 provide the parts outside the CDR3, is GAGVSQTPSNKVTEKGKYVELRCDPISGHTALYWYRQSLGQGPEFLIYFQGTGAADDSGLPNDRFFAVRPEGSVSTLKIQRTERGDSAVYLCASSLTGSTTDTQYFGPGTRLTVL.